The rows below give T cell receptor beta chains drawn from one sample of a study of early T cells in non-severe SARS-CoV-2 infection. TCRdb independently ran MiXCR on the 5' RACE reads; one entry per CDR3 protein. The sample shows some 31,000 distinct CDR3 sequences, 5.7% of them seen only once. Sequencing was carried out using whole blood. These receptors were collected from an adult who was a healthcare worker with PCR-confirmed SARS-CoV-2 infection or an uninfected control (not recorded which). Both conserved end residues are part of each CDR3. A D gene is named only where the DNA matches it firmly. Size is stated for part of the rows, as once, few or many counts, or as a class when the clone is expanded.

D	V	J	size	CDR3	DNA
TRBD1	TRBV7-9	TRBJ2-1	many	CASSLRQGPYNEQFF	TGTGCCAGCAGCTTGAGACAGGGACCCTACAATGAGCAGTTCTTC
TRBD2	TRBV12-3/TRBV12-4	TRBJ2-3	many	CASSAGGDTDTQYF	TGTGCCAGCAGCGCGGGAGGGGACACAGATACGCAGTATTTT
NA	TRBV11-2	TRBJ2-7	many	CASSLEKARHEQYF	TGTGCCAGCAGCTTAGAGAAGGCTCGGCACGAGCAGTACTTC
NA	TRBV3-1	TRBJ1-5	many	CASSQGYQPQHF	TGTGCCAGCAGCCAGGGGTACCAGCCCCAGCATTTT
NA	TRBV4-1	TRBJ2-7	NA	CASSQDQRLESYEQYF	TGCGCCAGCAGCCAAGATCAGCGACTAGAATCCTACGAGCAGTACTTC
NA	TRBV20-1	TRBJ2-3	NA	CSASSTSTDTQYF	TGCAGTGCTAGTTCTACCTCCACAGATACGCAGTATTTT
TRBD1	TRBV11-3	TRBJ2-5	many	CASNLQGMGETQYF	TGTGCCAGCAACTTACAGGGGATGGGGGAGACCCAGTACTTC
TRBD1	TRBV16	TRBJ1-5	many	CASSPNVQGLSNQPQHF	TGTGCCAGCAGCCCTAACGTACAGGGGCTAAGCAATCAGCCCCAGCATTTT
TRBD2	TRBV3-1	TRBJ2-1	many	CASSQKRLAGSYNEQFF	TGTGCCAGCAGCCAAAAAAGACTAGCGGGATCCTACAATGAGCAGTTCTTC
NA	TRBV20-1	TRBJ1-2	many	CSARDRRTVNYGYTF	TGCAGTGCTAGAGATCGGAGGACGGTCAACTATGGCTACACCTTC
NA	TRBV19	TRBJ2-2	many	CASSIHGPDTGELFF	TGTGCCAGTAGTATCCACGGGCCGGACACCGGGGAGCTGTTTTTT
NA	TRBV5-1	TRBJ2-5	many	CASSLSPGEGETQYF	TGCGCCAGCAGCTTGAGCCCAGGGGAAGGGGAGACCCAGTACTTC
TRBD1	TRBV20-1	TRBJ1-5	many	CSGMTGSNQPQHF	TGCAGTGGAATGACAGGGAGCAATCAGCCCCAGCATTTT
NA	TRBV19	TRBJ2-5	many	CASGDTVGETQYF	TGTGCCAGTGGGGACACCGTAGGGGAGACCCAGTACTTC
NA	TRBV2	TRBJ1-5	few	CASRGQSGSQPQHF	TGTGCCAGCAGAGGACAGTCCGGTAGTCAGCCCCAGCATTTT
TRBD1	TRBV28	TRBJ2-2	NA	CASCTGTANTGELFF	TGTGCCAGCTGCACCGGGACAGCTAACACCGGGGAGCTGTTTTTT
NA	TRBV12-3/TRBV12-4	TRBJ2-3	many	CASSYVTADTQYF	TGTGCCAGCAGTTACGTTACCGCAGATACGCAGTATTTT
TRBD2	TRBV10-1	TRBJ2-1	many	CASSGLAGGDEQFF	TGCGCCAGCAGTGGACTAGCGGGGGGAGATGAGCAGTTCTTC
NA	TRBV24-1	TRBJ2-3	few	CATSAQQPTDTQYF	TGTGCCACCAGTGCCCAGCAGCCCACAGATACGCAGTATTTT
NA	TRBV24-1	TRBJ1-2	few	CATQDDRNYGYTF	TGTGCCACCCAGGACGACAGAAACTATGGCTACACCTTC
NA	TRBV25-1	TRBJ1-1	many	CASRAGGDEAFF	TGTGCCAGCAGGGCCGGCGGGGATGAAGCTTTCTTT
NA	TRBV11-2	TRBJ1-4	few	CASSFARVGGPKEKLFF	TGTGCCAGCAGCTTCGCACGAGTGGGGGGCCCCAAAGAAAAACTGTTTTTT